This section outlines one T cell receptor (beta chain) sequence together with its context. Its matching antigen is unknown. The germline V gene encodes CDR1 SGHNT and CDR2 YYREEE (reference sequence). There are 16 residues in the CDR3. The V end was cut by 3 bases, the J end by 5 bases, with 20 bases between. Here immunoSEQ multiplex PCR was the method, and the copy in TCRdb shows in-frame clones only, minus some. The sample consists of approximately 20,000 clones, 80% to 90% of them appearing once. The sample originates from a study of OX40 agonist ivuxolimab in advanced cancers. For the study at large: Patients were infused with ivuxolimab every 2 weeks at 0.01 to 10 mg/kg. Patients were roughly 83% male with ages roughly 23 to 79, mean around 58.

General study points: Both blood CD4+ and CD8+ T cells showed clonal growth by week 6 at 0.1 to 3.0 mg/kg.

The sequence derives from an adult with an advanced solid tumor such as melanoma, head and neck, liver or kidney cancer. The sample was CD4+ or CD8+ T cells sorted from blood, taken in a trial of the OX40 agonist ivuxolimab. V gene TRBV5-4 combines with J gene TRBJ1-1; D perhaps matches TRBD1 (6 bases). The chain's CDR3 is CASSYVITGRWTEAFF. In DNA form, the CDR3 reads TGTGCCAGCAGCTACGTAATCACAGGGCGGTGGACTGAAGCTTTCTTT.